The 20 T cell receptor beta chains presented below share a single source sample, sequenced in a study of blood T cells in healthy people across ages (dated by TCRdb to about 2015). The receptor library was made with 5' RACE. These reads were obtained on an Illumina HiSeq 2500. A second 7 to 11 cycle PCR used a sample-barcoded 5' primer and a J-beta primer mix. The public reads were run again by TCRdb, first through fastp at Q25 and then through MiXCR, and only productive beta chains were kept. CDR3 protein sequences are deduplicated, and each keeps its most common genes and DNA. This sample comprises roughly 2 million distinct CDR3 sequences, about 49% of them detected only once. Of the sample, less than 2.5% falls within the top ten clones. Sequenced input: blood. The origin of the receptors is a middle-aged woman in good health.

The genes are TRBV10-1 and TRBJ2-3, with TRBD2 matching over 7 bases. Germline CDR1 is WNHNN and CDR2 is SYGVQD (reference sequence). The junction had 5 bases not matched to a gene; V was cut back by 0 bases and J by 2 bases. CDR3 size: 16 residues. CDR3 amino acids: CASSESPAGYTDTQYF. CDR3 sequence (DNA): TGCGCCAGCAGTGAGTCTCCAGCGGGATACACAGATACGCAGTATTTT.

This clonotype has ten or more counts. The chain carries TRBV4-1 and TRBJ2-5; D remains unclear. The CDR3 is 15 amino acids. The V end was cut by 1 base, the J end by 2 bases, with 11 bases between. Germline V gene lookup returns CDR1 MGHRA and CDR2 YSYEKL. The CDR3 spells CASSQGADPQETQYF. In nucleotides, the CDR3 is TGCGCCAGCAGCCAAGGGGCAGATCCGCAAGAGACCCAGTACTTC.

The rearrangement links TRBV28 to TRBJ2-3; D gene unclear. The V and J ends lost 5 bases and 2 bases respectively, with 11 bases between them. CDR3 length: 14 residues. Per the germline V gene, CDR1 is MDHEN and CDR2 is SYDVKM. The CDR3 DNA is TGTGCCAGCAGTCCCCACACCTACACAGATACGCAGTATTTT. It is translated as CASSPHTYTDTQYF.

This clonotype appeared a single time. V usage is TRBV29-1 and J usage is TRBJ1-1, with D unresolved. With 4 bases removed from V and 0 bases from J, the gap between germline ends came to 12 bases. This CDR3 is built from 14 residues. Germline loops: CDR1 SQVTM, CDR2 ANQGSEA. This CDR3 is CSVVGTLLNTEAFF. CDR3 coding DNA: TGCAGCGTTGTGGGCACACTTTTGAACACTGAAGCTTTCTTT.

This clonotype has just a few counts. V gene TRBV27 combines with J gene TRBJ2-7, with 9 positions matching TRBD2. V was pared by 8 bases and J by 4 bases, with 15 bases of the junction left unmatched. CDR3 length: 16 amino acids. Germline assignment: CDR1 MNHEY and CDR2 SMNVEV (reference sequence). CDR3: CASRKAPSGALYEQYF. The CDR3 bases are TGTGCCAGCCGAAAAGCGCCTAGCGGGGCACTATACGAGCAGTACTTC.

This clonotype occurred many times. This rearrangement joins TRBV6-1 to TRBJ2-3, with D maybe TRBD2 (6 bases). The V end lost 7 bases, the J end lost 6 bases, and 11 bases lay between the germline ends. Per the germline V gene, CDR1 is MNHNS and CDR2 is SASEGT. The CDR3 covers 12 residues. The CDR3 DNA sequence: TGTGCCAGCAAACGGGAGCCGGATACGCAGTATTTT. This codes for CASKREPDTQYF.

The chain uses TRBV5-5 and TRBJ2-3; tentative D call: TRBD2 (6 bases). V lost 6 bases to trimming and J lost 5 bases, with 16 bases between them. This CDR3 is 14 amino acids long. CDR1 is SGHKS, CDR2 YYEKEE, per germline (reference sequence). CDR3 nucleotides: TGTGCCAGCACCTGGGGCGGGGCTGGAGATACGCAGTATTTT. Translation gives CASTWGGAGDTQYF. Full variable domain (missing parts from reference TRBV5-5 and TRBJ2-3): DAGVTQSPTHLIKTRGQQVTLRCSPISGHKSVSWYQQVLGQGPQFIFQYYEKEERGRGNFPDRFSARQFPNYSSELNVNALLLGDSALYLCASTWGGAGDTQYFGPGTRLTVL.

This clonotype was picked up a small number of times. This rearrangement joins TRBV6-5 to TRBJ1-5; TRBD1 aligns across 8 bases. The CDR3 is 15 amino acids. CDR1 is MNHEY, CDR2 SVGAGI, per germline. The junction had 8 bases not matched to a gene; V was cut back by 8 bases and J by 2 bases. CDR3 in amino acids: CASGPQGAGNQPQHF. CDR3 bases: TGTGCCAGCGGCCCCCAGGGGGCCGGCAATCAGCCCCAGCATTTT.

Only a few counts were recorded for this clonotype. The chain combines TRBV27 with TRBJ2-5, with D perhaps matching TRBD1 (5 bases). Trimming pared 2 bases from V and 3 bases from J, leaving 10 bases between. This CDR3 region has 14 residues. Germline CDR1 reads MNHEY; CDR2 reads SMNVEV (reference sequence). CDR3 amino acids: CASSLTGYKETQYF. CDR3 DNA sequence: TGTGCCAGCAGTTTAACAGGTTACAAAGAGACCCAGTACTTC.

This sequence joins TRBV7-2 and TRBJ1-2; unclear D gene. This CDR3 contains 11 residues. Looked up from germline, CDR1 is SGHTA and CDR2 is FQGNSA. Trimming removed 5 bases from V and 10 bases from J, with 11 bases in between. The CDR3 DNA reads TGTGCCAGCAGCACCTATAGGGACTACACCTTC. Translating it yields CASSTYRDYTF.

This clonotype has just a few counts. This sequence joins TRBV7-9 and TRBJ2-5, with 7 bases identical to TRBD1. The ends lost 5 bases at V and 5 bases at J; junction bases unmatched: 5. Per the germline V gene, CDR1 is SEHNR and CDR2 is FQNEAQ (reference sequence). This CDR3 region has 13 residues. The CDR3 DNA is TGTGCCAGCAGCACAGGACAGGCTGAGACCCAGTACTTC. It translates to CASSTGQAETQYF.

This clonotype was seen more than once but under ten times. V gene TRBV11-2 combines with J gene TRBJ2-5; no reliable D call. The CDR3 sequence is 12 residues long. V lost 8 bases and J lost 0, with 7 bases in between. Germline V gene lookup returns CDR1 SGHAT and CDR2 FQNNGV. The CDR3, as DNA: TGTGCCAGCGGGCGGAACCAAGAGACCCAGTACTTC. It is translated as CASGRNQETQYF.

The chain joins TRBV20-1 to TRBJ2-7; D is possibly TRBD1 (5 bases). CDR3 size: 13 residues. CDR1 is DFQATT, CDR2 SNEGSKA, per germline (reference sequence). Trimming stripped 6 bases from V and 2 bases from J, with 14 bases between. The CDR3 DNA reads TGCAGTGCCCCGGACATCATTACCTACGAGCAGTACTTC. It yields the protein CSAPDIITYEQYF.

There are a few counts of this clonotype. J is TRBJ2-5 and V is TRBV27, with D perhaps matching TRBD1 or TRBD2 (6 bases each). CDR3 length equals 13 residues. CDR1 is MNHEY and CDR2 is SMNVEV in the germline V gene (reference sequence). Deletions cut 5 bases from V and 5 bases from J, with 12 bases between. The CDR3 coding sequence is TGTGCCAGCAGTATTCCGGGGGCGGAGACCCAGTACTTC. Protein sequence: CASSIPGAETQYF.

There are a few counts of this clonotype. The chain employs TRBV5-1 and TRBJ2-3; 7 bases fit TRBD2. There are 16 residues in the CDR3. CDR1 and CDR2 from the germline V gene are SGHRS and YFSETQ. The J segment lost 0 bases and the V segment lost 4 bases, leaving 8 bases of the junction unmatched. The CDR3 protein is CASSPYTGGSTDTQYF. The CDR3 coding sequence is TGCGCCAGCAGCCCATACACGGGGGGTAGCACAGATACGCAGTATTTT.

The chain has TRBV5-6 and TRBJ1-2; 7 bases are shared with TRBD1. The germline V gene has CDR1 SGHDT and CDR2 YYEEEE. This CDR3 contains 16 residues. J was trimmed by 8 bases and V by 3 bases; bases with no gene match: 16. CDR3 sequence (DNA): TGTGCCAGCAGCTCTTTTCGGGACAGCACGAGTAGGGGCTACACCTTC. This translates into CASSSFRDSTSRGYTF. Looking up the rest from reference TRBV5-6 and TRBJ1-2 gives the full variable domain: DAGVTQSPTHLIKTRGQQVTLRCSPKSGHDTVSWYQQALGQGPQFIFQYYEEEERQRGNFPDRFSGHQFPNYSSELNVNALLLGDSALYLCASSSFRDSTSRGYTFGSGTRLTVV.

V is TRBV4-3 and J is TRBJ2-3; 12 nucleotides align to TRBD2. This CDR3 contains 17 residues. V dropped 3 bases and J dropped 2; count of bases not matched to a gene: 6. Germline values: CDR1 LGHNA, CDR2 YSLEER. In nucleotides, the CDR3 is TGCGCCAGCAGCCAGGAATCTAGCGGGGGGGTCACAGATACGCAGTATTTT. Translated, it gives CASSQESSGGVTDTQYF.

In the case of this clonotype: Germline and junction disagree at one end, which may indicate a read error. For the CDR3, the DNA is TGTGCCAGCACCTTAGCGGGGGGGGGAGAGCAGTTCTTC. As protein: CASTLAGGGEQFF. The chain carries TRBV7-6 and TRBJ2-1; 11 bases are shared with TRBD2. Germline CDR1 reads SGHVS; CDR2 reads FNYEAQ. CDR3 length equals 13 residues.

This chain joins TRBV6-1 and TRBJ2-6, with unresolved D. Trimming stripped 11 bases from V and 1 base from J, with 18 bases between. This CDR3 comprises 16 residues. In germline, CDR1 is MNHNS, CDR2 SASEGT. In DNA form, the CDR3 reads TGTGCCGGCGTCTTTGACTCGCTGTCTGGGGCCAACGTCCTGACTTTC. Residues: CAGVFDSLSGANVLTF.

With respect to this clonotype: A read error may produce the germline difference seen at one junction end. The chain employs TRBV4-3 and TRBJ2-1; 8 positions agree with TRBD2. CDR3 length equals 13 residues. Germline V gene sequence: CDR1 LGHNA, CDR2 YSLEER. This CDR3 is CASSLGLAGEQLF. The DNA of the CDR3 is TGCGCCAGCAGCCTAGGACTAGCCGGTGAGCAGCTCTTC.